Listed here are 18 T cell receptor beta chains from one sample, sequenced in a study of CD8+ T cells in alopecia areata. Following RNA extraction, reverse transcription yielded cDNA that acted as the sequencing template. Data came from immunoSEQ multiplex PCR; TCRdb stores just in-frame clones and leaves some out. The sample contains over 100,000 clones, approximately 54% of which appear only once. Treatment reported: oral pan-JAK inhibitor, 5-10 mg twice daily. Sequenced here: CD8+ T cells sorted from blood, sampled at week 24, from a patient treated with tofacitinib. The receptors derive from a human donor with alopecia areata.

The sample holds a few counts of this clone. The CDR3 DNA sequence: TGTGCCAGCAGCTCAGGCCAGCGGGGGTATGACGAGCAGTACTTC. This encodes CASSSGQRGYDEQYF. The rearrangement links TRBV7-6 to TRBJ2-5, with 8 nucleotides matching TRBD2. Matching the DNA end better, TRBJ2-7 makes the J call doubtful. The CDR3 contains 15 residues. Looked up from germline, CDR1 is SGHVS and CDR2 is FNYEAQ.

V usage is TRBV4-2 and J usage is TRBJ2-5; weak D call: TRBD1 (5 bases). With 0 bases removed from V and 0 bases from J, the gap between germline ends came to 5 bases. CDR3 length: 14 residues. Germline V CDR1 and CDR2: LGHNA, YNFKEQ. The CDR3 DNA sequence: TGTGCCAGCAGCCAAGACAGGGACCAAGAGACCCAGTACTTC. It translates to CASSQDRDQETQYF.

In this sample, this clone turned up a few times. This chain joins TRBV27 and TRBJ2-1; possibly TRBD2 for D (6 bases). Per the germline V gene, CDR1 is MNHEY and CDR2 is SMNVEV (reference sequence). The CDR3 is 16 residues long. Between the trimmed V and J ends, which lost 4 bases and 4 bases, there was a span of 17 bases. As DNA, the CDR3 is TGTGCCAGCAGTTACGTGGTCCAGCGGGCTTACAATGAGCAGTTCTTC. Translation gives CASSYVVQRAYNEQFF.

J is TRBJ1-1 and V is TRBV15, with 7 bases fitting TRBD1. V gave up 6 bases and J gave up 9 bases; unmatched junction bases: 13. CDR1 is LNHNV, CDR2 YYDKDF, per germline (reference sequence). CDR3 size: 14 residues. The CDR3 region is CATSVGGDSLQAFF. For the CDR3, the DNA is TGTGCCACCAGTGTCGGGGGGGACAGTTTGCAAGCTTTCTTT. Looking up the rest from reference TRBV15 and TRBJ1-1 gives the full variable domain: DAMVIQNPRYQVTQFGKPVTLSCSQTLNHNVMYWYQQKSSQAPKLLFHYYDKDFNNEADTPDNFQSRRPNTSFCFLDIRSPGLGDTAMYLCATSVGGDSLQAFFGQGTRLTVV.

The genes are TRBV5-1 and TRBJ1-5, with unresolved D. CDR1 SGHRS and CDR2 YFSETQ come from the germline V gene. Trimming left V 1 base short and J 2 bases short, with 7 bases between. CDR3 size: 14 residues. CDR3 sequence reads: CASSLRGGNQPQHF. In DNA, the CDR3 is TGCGCCAGCAGCTTGAGAGGTGGCAATCAGCCCCAGCATTTT.

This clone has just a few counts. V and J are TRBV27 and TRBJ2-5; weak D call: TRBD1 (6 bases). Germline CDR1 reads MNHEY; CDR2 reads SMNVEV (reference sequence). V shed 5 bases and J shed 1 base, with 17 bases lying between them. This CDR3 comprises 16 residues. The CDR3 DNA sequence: TGTGCCAGCAGTCGTGGACAGAGTGGTGGCCAAGAGACCCAGTACTTC. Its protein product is CASSRGQSGGQETQYF.

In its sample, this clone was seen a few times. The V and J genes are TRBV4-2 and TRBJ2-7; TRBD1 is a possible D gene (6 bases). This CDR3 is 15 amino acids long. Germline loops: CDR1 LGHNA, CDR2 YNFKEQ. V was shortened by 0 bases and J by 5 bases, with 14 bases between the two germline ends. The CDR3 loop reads CASSQDLNREHEQYF. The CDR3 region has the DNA TGTGCCAGCAGCCAAGATCTCAACAGGGAACACGAGCAGTACTTC.

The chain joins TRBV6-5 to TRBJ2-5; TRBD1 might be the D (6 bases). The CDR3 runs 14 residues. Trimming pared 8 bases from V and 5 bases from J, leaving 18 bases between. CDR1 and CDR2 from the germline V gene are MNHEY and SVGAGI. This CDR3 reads CASGLQGEQETQYF. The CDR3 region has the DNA TGTGCCAGCGGGTTACAGGGAGAACAGGAGACCCAGTACTTC.

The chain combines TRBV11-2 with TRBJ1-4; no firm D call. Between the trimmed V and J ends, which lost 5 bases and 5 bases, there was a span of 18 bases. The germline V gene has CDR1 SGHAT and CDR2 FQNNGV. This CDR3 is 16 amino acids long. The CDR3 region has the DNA TGTGCCAGCAGCCTGTATTCGACTGGTGGCAATGAAAAACTGTTTTTT. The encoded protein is CASSLYSTGGNEKLFF.

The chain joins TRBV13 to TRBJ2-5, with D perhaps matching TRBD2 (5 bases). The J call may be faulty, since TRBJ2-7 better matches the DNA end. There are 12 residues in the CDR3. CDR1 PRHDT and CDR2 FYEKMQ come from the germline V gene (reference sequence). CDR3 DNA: TGTGCCAGCAGCCGGGATACCTACGAGCAGTACTTC. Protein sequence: CASSRDTYEQYF.

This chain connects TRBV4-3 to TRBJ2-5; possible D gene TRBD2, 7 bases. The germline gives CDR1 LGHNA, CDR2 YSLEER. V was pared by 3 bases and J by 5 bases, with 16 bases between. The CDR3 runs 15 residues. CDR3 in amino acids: CASSHRGGGEETQYF. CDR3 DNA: TGCGCCAGCAGCCATCGAGGCGGGGGCGAGGAGACCCAGTACTTC.

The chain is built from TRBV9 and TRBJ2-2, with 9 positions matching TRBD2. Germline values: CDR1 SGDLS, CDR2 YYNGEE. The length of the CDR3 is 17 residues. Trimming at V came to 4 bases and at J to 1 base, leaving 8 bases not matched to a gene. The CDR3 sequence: CASSPRPSGENTGELFF. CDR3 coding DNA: TGTGCCAGCAGCCCCCGACCTAGCGGGGAGAACACCGGGGAGCTGTTTTTT.

CDR3 bases: TGTGCCAGCAGTTATATACAGGGGGCGGGCACCGGGGAGCTGTTTTTT. Translating gives CASSYIQGAGTGELFF. This chain joins TRBV2 and TRBJ2-2, with 9 bases identical to TRBD1. There are 16 residues in the CDR3. Germline V gene sequence: CDR1 SNHLY, CDR2 FYNNEI. V shed 5 bases, J shed 4 bases, and the junction held 8 bases outside the gene matches. The complete variable domain, with remaining parts taken from reference TRBV2 and TRBJ2-2, reads EPEVTQTPSHQVTQMGQEVILRCVPISNHLYFYWYRQILGQKVEFLVSFYNNEISEKSEIFDDQFSVERPDGSNFTLKIRSTKLEDSAMYFCASSYIQGAGTGELFFGEGSRLTVL.

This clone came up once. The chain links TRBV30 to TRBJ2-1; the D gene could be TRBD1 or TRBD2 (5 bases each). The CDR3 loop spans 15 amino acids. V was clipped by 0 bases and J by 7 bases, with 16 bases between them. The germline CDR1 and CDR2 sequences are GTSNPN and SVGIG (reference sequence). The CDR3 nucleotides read TGTGCCTGGAGTGTACCCCGGGACGGGCGTAATGAGCAGTTCTTC. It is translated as CAWSVPRDGRNEQFF.

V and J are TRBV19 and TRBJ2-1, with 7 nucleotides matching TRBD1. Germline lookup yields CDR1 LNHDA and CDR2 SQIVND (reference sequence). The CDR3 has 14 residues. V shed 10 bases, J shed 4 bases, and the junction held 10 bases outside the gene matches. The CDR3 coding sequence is TGTGCCACTAAAGGGACAGAAAGTTACAATGAGCAGTTCTTC. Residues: CATKGTESYNEQFF.

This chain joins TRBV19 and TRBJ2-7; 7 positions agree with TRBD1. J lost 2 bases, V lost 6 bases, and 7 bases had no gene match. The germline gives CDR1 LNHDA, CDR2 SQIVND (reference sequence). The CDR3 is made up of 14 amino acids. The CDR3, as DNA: TGTGCCAGTAGCTCACGACAGGGACCCTACGAGCAGTACTTC. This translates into CASSSRQGPYEQYF.

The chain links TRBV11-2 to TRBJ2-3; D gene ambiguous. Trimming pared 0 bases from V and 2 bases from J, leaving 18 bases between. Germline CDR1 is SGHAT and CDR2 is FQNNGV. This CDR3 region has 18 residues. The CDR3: CASSLDGVWGSATDTQYF. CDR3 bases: TGTGCCAGCAGCTTAGATGGAGTCTGGGGTTCGGCCACAGATACGCAGTATTTT.

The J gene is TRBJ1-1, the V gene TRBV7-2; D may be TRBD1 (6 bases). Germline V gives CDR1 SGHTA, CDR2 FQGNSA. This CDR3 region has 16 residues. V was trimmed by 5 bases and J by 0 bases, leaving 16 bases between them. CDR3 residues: CASSLGLPGVNTEAFF. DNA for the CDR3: TGTGCCAGCAGCCTAGGGCTTCCAGGGGTGAACACTGAAGCTTTCTTT.